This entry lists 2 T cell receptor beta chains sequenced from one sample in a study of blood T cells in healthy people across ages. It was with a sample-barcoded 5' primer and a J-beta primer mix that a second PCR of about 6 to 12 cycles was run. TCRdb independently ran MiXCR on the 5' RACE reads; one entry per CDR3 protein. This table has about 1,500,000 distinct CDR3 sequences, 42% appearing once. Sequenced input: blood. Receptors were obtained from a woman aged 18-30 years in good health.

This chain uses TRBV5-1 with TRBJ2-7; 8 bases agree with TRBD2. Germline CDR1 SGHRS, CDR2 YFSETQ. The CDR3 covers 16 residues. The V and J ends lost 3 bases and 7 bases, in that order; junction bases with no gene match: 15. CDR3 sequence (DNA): TGCGCCAGCAGCTACCTTGTAGCAGCGGGAGCTGGGGAGCAGTACTTC. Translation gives CASSYLVAAGAGEQYF.

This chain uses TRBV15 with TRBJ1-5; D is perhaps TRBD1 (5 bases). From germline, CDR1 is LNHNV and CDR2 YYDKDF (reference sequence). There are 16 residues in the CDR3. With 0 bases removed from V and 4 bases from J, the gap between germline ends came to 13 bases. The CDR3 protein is CATSRERAGRNQPQHF. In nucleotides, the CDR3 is TGTGCCACCAGCAGAGAACGGGCAGGGAGGAATCAGCCCCAGCATTTT.